The subject of this entry is one TCR beta chain. These data belong to a study of blood T cells in healthy people across ages. Each donor's blood draw was roughly 10 milliliters of peripheral blood. Using a J-beta primer mix together with a sample-barcoded 5' primer, a second PCR was run for about 6 to 12 cycles. From the 5' RACE reads, TCRdb called clonotypes with MiXCR, one entry per CDR3 protein. The sample consists of 1.5 million or so distinct CDR3 sequences, roughly 40% of them appearing once. The CDR3 spans 15 residues. Trimming removed 0 bases from V and 8 bases from J; junction bases left unmatched: 4. Per the germline V gene, CDR1 is MNHNY and CDR2 is SVGAGI (reference sequence).

The chain is built from TRBV6-6 and TRBJ2-4, with 10 bases lining up with TRBD2. Sequences were obtained from blood. This TCR came from a woman aged 18-29 years in good health. The CDR3 is CASSYSGLASDIQYF. In nucleotides, the CDR3 is TGTGCCAGCAGTTACTCGGGACTAGCGTCAGACATTCAGTACTTC.